This T cell receptor beta chain was recorded in a study of blood T cell repertoires in COVID-19. Germline values: CDR1 MNHNY, CDR2 SVGAGI (reference sequence). Trimming removed 4 bases from V and 7 bases from J, with 10 bases in between. The CDR3 spans 12 residues. Produced via immunoSEQ multiplex PCR; TCRdb's table is partial and in-frame only. The sample includes about 42,000 clones, approximately 80% of them seen just once. This clonotype was sampled from a man aged 65 to 85 with active or convalescent COVID-19. The sequenced sample consisted of peripheral blood. J is TRBJ1-1 and V is TRBV6-6; the D is unclear. The CDR3 coding sequence is TGTGCCAGCAGTTCTCGGGAGATTGAAGCTTTCTTT. Translation gives CASSSREIEAFF.